This passage covers 5 T cell receptor beta chains from one sample sequenced in a study of cytomegalovirus exposure and HLA in healthy donors (dated by TCRdb to 2016 to 2017). Preparation of the library involved the immunoSEQ multiplex PCR assay. A mixture of 60 forward primers for TCR Vbeta segments and 13 reverse primers for TCR Jbeta segments was used in the multiplex PCR. TCRdb took this table from immuneACCESS and kept in-frame rearrangements with V and J called. Such tables lack part of the clones; where checked against another copy, unresolved V genes explain under half of the gap, and the rest is unexplained. The sample table contains more than 85,000 clones; only one count was recorded for around four fifths of them. Of the sample, 2% to 3% is held by the ten largest clones. The sample was PBMCs. Source of these receptors: a man aged 35 to 55 in good health and CMV-seronegative.

This sequence joins TRBV18 and TRBJ1-4, with 10 bases lining up with TRBD1. This CDR3 is 18 amino acids long. Germline CDR1 reads KGHSH; CDR2 reads LQKENI. V gave up 3 bases and J gave up 0 bases; unmatched junction bases: 7. The CDR3 reads CASSPLGQGLATNEKLFF. CDR3 sequence (DNA): TGTGCCAGCTCACCGTTGGGACAGGGGCTAGCAACTAATGAAAAACTGTTTTTT.

The gene calls are TRBV5-1 and TRBJ2-1, with TRBD2 matching over 7 bases. This CDR3 region has 18 residues. In germline, CDR1 is SGHRS, CDR2 YFSETQ. V lost 1 base to trimming and J lost 7 bases; unmatched junction nucleotides: 17. The CDR3 bases are TGCGCCAGCAGCTTGTCCCACCCCGCCAGCGGGGTGGGGAATGAGCAGTTCTTC. It encodes CASSLSHPASGVGNEQFF.

The chain recombines TRBV27 with TRBJ2-7, with D perhaps matching TRBD1 (6 bases). CDR3 size: 14 residues. V was cut by 2 bases and J by 5 bases, with 13 bases left in between. Per germline, CDR1 MNHEY and CDR2 SMNVEV (reference sequence). The CDR3 sequence is CASSLNRAGNEQYF. In DNA, the CDR3 is TGTGCCAGCAGTTTAAACAGGGCTGGAAACGAGCAGTACTTC.

This rearrangement joins TRBV5-1 to TRBJ2-1; 8 bases are a match to TRBD2. The germline V gene has CDR1 SGHRS and CDR2 YFSETQ. The CDR3 spans 16 residues. The V gene end was trimmed by 5 bases and the J gene end by 7 bases; junction bases not matched to a gene: 14. This CDR3 is CASSPLAVAGQNEQFF. The DNA for the CDR3 is TGCGCCAGCAGTCCGCTTGCGGTAGCGGGGCAAAATGAGCAGTTCTTC.

The rearrangement joins TRBV28 to TRBJ1-2, with 10 bases matching TRBD1. The V segment lost 5 bases and the J segment 4 bases; nucleotides outside the gene matches: 10. Germline lookup yields CDR1 MDHEN and CDR2 SYDVKM. This CDR3 is 16 amino acids long. Here the CDR3 DNA reads TGTGCCAGCAGTCGGGACAGGGGAACAGATCGCTATGGCTACACCTTC. It is translated as CASSRDRGTDRYGYTF.